A single sample gave rise to the 6 T cell receptor beta chains below, sequenced in a study of early T cells in non-severe SARS-CoV-2 infection. TCRdb used MiXCR to reprocess the 5' RACE reads, holding one entry per CDR3 protein. The data contain approximately 110,000 distinct CDR3 sequences, about 15% of them singletons. The sample consisted of whole blood. These receptors came from an adult who was a healthcare worker with PCR-confirmed SARS-CoV-2 infection or an uninfected control (not recorded which).

A few counts support this clonotype. This chain connects TRBV11-2 to TRBJ2-2; D is possibly TRBD1 (6 bases). CDR1 is SGHAT and CDR2 is FQNNGV in the germline V gene. This CDR3 is 13 amino acids long. Trimming removed 6 bases from V and 5 bases from J, with 10 bases in between. This CDR3 is CASRKQGTGELFF. CDR3 DNA sequence: TGTGCCAGCAGAAAACAGGGAACCGGGGAGCTGTTTTTT.

The chain links TRBV3-1 to TRBJ1-6, with D uncertain. This CDR3 region has 13 residues. The germline V gene has CDR1 LGHDT and CDR2 YNNKEL (reference sequence). V lost 3 bases, J lost 10 bases, and 10 bases lay in between. DNA of the CDR3: TGTGCCAGCAGCCACCAAGAAGCCTCACCCCTCCACTTT. Translating gives CASSHQEASPLHF. Together with reference TRBV3-1 and TRBJ1-6, the CDR3 gives the full variable domain: DTAVSQTPKYLVTQMGNDKSIKCEQNLGHDTMYWYKQDSKKFLKIMFSYNNKELIINETVPNRFSPKSPDKAHLNLHINSLELGDSAVYFCASSHQEASPLHFGNGTRLTVT.

V and J are TRBV11-2 and TRBJ2-7; TRBD1 aligns across 10 bases. The CDR3 spans 15 residues. Germline V CDR1 and CDR2: SGHAT, FQNNGV. V was clipped by 4 bases and J by 7 bases; unmatched bases: 10. DNA of the CDR3: TGTGCCAGCAGCTCGTCCGGGACAGGGGTATGGGAGCAGTACTTC. Translation: CASSSSGTGVWEQYF.

This clonotype showed up just a few times. J is TRBJ1-1 and V is TRBV2; D is unclear. From germline, CDR1 is SNHLY and CDR2 FYNNEI. This CDR3 is 12 amino acids long. Trimming pared 7 bases from V and 0 bases from J, leaving 6 bases between. The CDR3 sequence is CASNAVNTEAFF. The CDR3 region has the DNA TGTGCCAGCAACGCCGTGAACACTGAAGCTTTCTTT.

This rearrangement joins TRBV29-1 to TRBJ2-7; D is unclear. The CDR3 runs to 12 residues. V was shortened by 4 bases and J by 1 base, with 8 bases between the two germline ends. Germline V gene lookup returns CDR1 SQVTM and CDR2 ANQGSEA. The CDR3 spells CSVAGSSYEQYF. CDR3 nucleotides: TGCAGCGTTGCTGGCAGTTCCTACGAGCAGTACTTC.

The table lists this clonotype with many counts. This chain links TRBV7-2 with TRBJ2-1; TRBD2 is a possible D gene (6 bases). This CDR3 is 16 amino acids long. The V and J ends lost 4 bases and 8 bases respectively, with 21 bases between them. Germline-derived CDR1 and CDR2 are SGHTA and FQGNSA. The CDR3 DNA reads TGTGCCAGCAGCTCCCCGGGACTGCCGTCCGGGTATGAGCAGTTCTTC. Translated: CASSSPGLPSGYEQFF.